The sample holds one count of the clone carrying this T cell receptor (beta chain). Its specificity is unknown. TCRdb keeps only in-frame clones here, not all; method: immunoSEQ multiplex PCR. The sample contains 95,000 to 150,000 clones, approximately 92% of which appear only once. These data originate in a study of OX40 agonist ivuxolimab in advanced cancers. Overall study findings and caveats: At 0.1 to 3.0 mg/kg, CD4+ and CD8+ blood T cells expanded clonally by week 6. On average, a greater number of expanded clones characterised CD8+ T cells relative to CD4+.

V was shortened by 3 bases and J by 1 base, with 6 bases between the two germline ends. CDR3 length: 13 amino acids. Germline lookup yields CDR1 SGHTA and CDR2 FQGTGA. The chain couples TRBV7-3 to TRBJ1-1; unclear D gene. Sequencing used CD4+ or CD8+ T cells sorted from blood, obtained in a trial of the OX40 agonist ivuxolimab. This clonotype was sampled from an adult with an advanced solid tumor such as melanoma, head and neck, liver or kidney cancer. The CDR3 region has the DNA TGTGCCAGCAGCTTTCAGGCGAACACTGAAGCTTTCTTT. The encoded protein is CASSFQANTEAFF.